A selection of T cell receptor beta chains follows, all from one sample in a study of radiotherapy plus CTLA-4 blockade in lung cancer. Assay: immunoSEQ multiplex PCR; the TCRdb copy retains only in-frame clones and omits some. The sample carries about 62,000 clones, around 69% recorded once. The material sequenced was peripheral blood, taken from a patient treated with radiotherapy plus ipilimumab. Receptor source: a human donor with non-small cell lung cancer who had a complete response to radiotherapy plus ipilimumab. Both conserved end residues are part of each CDR3. D genes are given only for firm matches. Clone size is shown for a subset of rows, as once, few, many or a class of expanded clone.

cdr3_nt: TGTGCCAGCAGGCAAGCAGGGTCTTTCTACAATGAGCAGTTCTTC; cdr3_aa: CASRQAGSFYNEQFF; v_call: TRBV28; clone_size: NA; j_call: TRBJ2-1; d_call: NA
cdr3_nt: TGCGCCAGCAGCCAAGTTCTTTTCCGTCCAGGGTCTCCCTACGAGCAGTACTTC; cdr3_aa: CASSQVLFRPGSPYEQYF; v_call: TRBV4-3; clone_size: NA; j_call: TRBJ2-7; d_call: NA
cdr3_nt: TGTGCCAGCAGCCTAGCGGGAGTCTTCAATGAGCAGTTCTTC; cdr3_aa: CASSLAGVFNEQFF; v_call: TRBV7-9; clone_size: NA; j_call: TRBJ2-1; d_call: TRBD2
cdr3_nt: TGTGCCAGCACCCCCCAGGGGGACGCCCAGCCTTTCTTT; cdr3_aa: CASTPQGDAQPFF; v_call: TRBV2; clone_size: NA; j_call: TRBJ1-1; d_call: TRBD1
cdr3_nt: TGTGCCAGCCGACAGGGTTTGGGGGAAAAACTGTTTTTT; cdr3_aa: CASRQGLGEKLFF; v_call: TRBV6-6; clone_size: NA; j_call: TRBJ1-4; d_call: TRBD1
cdr3_nt: TGTGCCAGCAGTGTACAACTAGCGGGATATGGGAACATTCAGTACTTC; cdr3_aa: CASSVQLAGYGNIQYF; v_call: TRBV2; clone_size: NA; j_call: TRBJ2-4; d_call: TRBD2
cdr3_nt: TGTGCCAGCTCACCAACAGGTCACTATGGCTACACCTTC; cdr3_aa: CASSPTGHYGYTF; v_call: TRBV18; clone_size: NA; j_call: TRBJ1-2; d_call: NA
cdr3_nt: TGTGCCTGGGGCATCTCAAGCTACGAGCAGTACTTC; cdr3_aa: CAWGISSYEQYF; v_call: TRBV30; clone_size: NA; j_call: TRBJ2-7; d_call: NA
cdr3_nt: TGTGCCTGGAGTATCTTATCGTACGAGCAGTACTTC; cdr3_aa: CAWSILSYEQYF; v_call: TRBV30; clone_size: NA; j_call: TRBJ2-7; d_call: NA
cdr3_nt: TGTGCCAGCAGCCGGACAGATACCGGGGAGCTGTTTTTT; cdr3_aa: CASSRTDTGELFF; v_call: TRBV6-4; clone_size: once; j_call: TRBJ2-2; d_call: NA
cdr3_nt: TGCAGCGCTATAAGGGGGTATAATTCACCCCTCCACTTT; cdr3_aa: CSAIRGYNSPLHF; v_call: TRBV29-1; clone_size: NA; j_call: TRBJ1-6; d_call: NA
cdr3_nt: TGTGCCAGCAGTGCGTTAGACAGGGGAGAGACCCAGTACTTC; cdr3_aa: CASSALDRGETQYF; v_call: TRBV25-1; clone_size: NA; j_call: TRBJ2-5; d_call: TRBD1
cdr3_nt: TGTGCCAGCAGCTTCCTAGCGGGGGGCAAGAATGAGCAGTTCTTC; cdr3_aa: CASSFLAGGKNEQFF; v_call: TRBV11-2; clone_size: NA; j_call: TRBJ2-1; d_call: TRBD2
cdr3_nt: TGTGCCAGCAGAGCCGGGACAGTCAGCAATCAGCCCCAGCATTTT; cdr3_aa: CASRAGTVSNQPQHF; v_call: TRBV28; clone_size: NA; j_call: TRBJ1-5; d_call: TRBD1
cdr3_nt: TGCGCCAGCAGCCAAGGACGGGGGGGTTCACCCACAGATACGCAGTATTTT; cdr3_aa: CASSQGRGGSPTDTQYF; v_call: TRBV4-1; clone_size: NA; j_call: TRBJ2-3; d_call: TRBD2
cdr3_nt: TGCGCCAGCAGCGAGACAGGGAATGAAAAACTGTTTTTT; cdr3_aa: CASSETGNEKLFF; v_call: TRBV4-3; clone_size: NA; j_call: TRBJ1-4; d_call: TRBD1
cdr3_nt: TGTGCCAGCAGTGAACGGTATAACAATGAGCAGTTCTTC; cdr3_aa: CASSERYNNEQFF; v_call: TRBV6-1; clone_size: NA; j_call: TRBJ2-1; d_call: NA
cdr3_nt: TGTGCCAGCAGCTTGGGGACTAGCGGGGGGGCCGTAGAGACCCAGTACTTC; cdr3_aa: CASSLGTSGGAVETQYF; v_call: TRBV5-4; clone_size: NA; j_call: TRBJ2-5; d_call: TRBD2
cdr3_nt: TGTGCCAGCAGCATTGACAATCGCAATGAGCAGTTCTTC; cdr3_aa: CASSIDNRNEQFF; v_call: TRBV7-8; clone_size: NA; j_call: TRBJ2-1; d_call: NA
cdr3_nt: TGTGCCAGTTCCTCCGGGACAGGGGATGGAAATGAGCAGTTCTTC; cdr3_aa: CASSSGTGDGNEQFF; v_call: TRBV19; clone_size: NA; j_call: TRBJ2-1; d_call: TRBD1
cdr3_nt: TGTGCCAGCAGATTCAGGGGCTCGTCCTACGAGCAGTACTTC; cdr3_aa: CASRFRGSSYEQYF; v_call: TRBV27; clone_size: NA; j_call: TRBJ2-7; d_call: NA
cdr3_nt: TGTGCCAGCAGCTTGGCCTCAGGGAAAGCTTTCTTT; cdr3_aa: CASSLASGKAFF; v_call: TRBV5-6; clone_size: NA; j_call: TRBJ1-1; d_call: NA
cdr3_nt: TGTGCCAGCAGCTTAGCACAGGGGGGCATCGGTGAGCAGTTCTTC; cdr3_aa: CASSLAQGGIGEQFF; v_call: TRBV7-2; clone_size: few; j_call: TRBJ2-1; d_call: TRBD1
cdr3_nt: TGTGCCAGCAGCCCAGGGGGCGGACCTAAAGAGACCCAGTACTTC; cdr3_aa: CASSPGGGPKETQYF; v_call: TRBV7-9; clone_size: NA; j_call: TRBJ2-5; d_call: TRBD1
cdr3_nt: TGTGCCAGCAGCTTTTGGACAGGGGGATATAGGAACTATGGCTACACCTTC; cdr3_aa: CASSFWTGGYRNYGYTF; v_call: TRBV11-2; clone_size: NA; j_call: TRBJ1-2; d_call: TRBD1
cdr3_nt: TGTGCCAGCAGCTTAGCAGGGACTAGCGGGAGTAAGAGGTTTTACGAGCAGTACTTC; cdr3_aa: CASSLAGTSGSKRFYEQYF; v_call: TRBV7-6; clone_size: NA; j_call: TRBJ2-7; d_call: TRBD2
cdr3_nt: TGTGCCAGCAGGGATGGCCACGGGAGGGCTAGCGCCGGGGAGCTGTTTTTT; cdr3_aa: CASRDGHGRASAGELFF; v_call: TRBV28; clone_size: NA; j_call: TRBJ2-2; d_call: TRBD2
cdr3_nt: TGTGCCAGCAGGCGTGACAGGGGCCCATATGGCTACACCTTC; cdr3_aa: CASRRDRGPYGYTF; v_call: TRBV2; clone_size: NA; j_call: TRBJ1-2; d_call: TRBD1
cdr3_nt: TGTGCCAGCAGCTTAGTCAGGTCTAATGAAAAACTGTTTTTT; cdr3_aa: CASSLVRSNEKLFF; v_call: TRBV11-2; clone_size: NA; j_call: TRBJ1-4; d_call: NA
cdr3_nt: TGTGCCAGCAGTTCCAGACAGTTCGTCTATACGCAGTATTTT; cdr3_aa: CASSSRQFVYTQYF; v_call: TRBV2; clone_size: NA; j_call: TRBJ2-3; d_call: NA
cdr3_nt: TGTGCCAGTAGTATAGCCCCAGGGGGTGGCTACGAGCAGTACTTC; cdr3_aa: CASSIAPGGGYEQYF; v_call: TRBV19; clone_size: NA; j_call: TRBJ2-7; d_call: TRBD1
cdr3_nt: TGTGCCAGTAGCCGGAGAGTCTCTGGAAACACCATATATTTT; cdr3_aa: CASSRRVSGNTIYF; v_call: TRBV19; clone_size: NA; j_call: TRBJ1-3; d_call: NA
cdr3_nt: TGTGCCAGCAGTTACCGGGACAGACCTACCTACGAGCAGTACTTC; cdr3_aa: CASSYRDRPTYEQYF; v_call: TRBV27; clone_size: NA; j_call: TRBJ2-7; d_call: TRBD1
cdr3_nt: TGTGCCAGCAGCTTGGTAGGGACAGGCCATGGCTACACCTTC; cdr3_aa: CASSLVGTGHGYTF; v_call: TRBV5-6; clone_size: NA; j_call: TRBJ1-2; d_call: TRBD1
cdr3_nt: TGTGCCGCCGGGACAGGGGGCTTAGATACGCAGTATTTT; cdr3_aa: CAAGTGGLDTQYF; v_call: TRBV30; clone_size: NA; j_call: TRBJ2-3; d_call: TRBD1
cdr3_nt: TGTGCCAGCAGCTCCCACGGTGACAAACCAGATACGCAGTATTTT; cdr3_aa: CASSSHGDKPDTQYF; v_call: TRBV5-5; clone_size: NA; j_call: TRBJ2-3; d_call: NA
cdr3_nt: TGTGCCAGCAGCCAAGAAATTTCGAATGAGCAGTTCTTC; cdr3_aa: CASSQEISNEQFF; v_call: TRBV4-2; clone_size: NA; j_call: TRBJ2-1; d_call: NA
cdr3_nt: TGTGCCACCAGCACCCGGGGGGGGTTCACAGATACGCAGTATTTT; cdr3_aa: CATSTRGGFTDTQYF; v_call: TRBV15; clone_size: NA; j_call: TRBJ2-3; d_call: TRBD2
cdr3_nt: TGTGCCAGCAAGCTCCAGCGGGGGGGGTTAGAGACCCAGTACTTC; cdr3_aa: CASKLQRGGLETQYF; v_call: TRBV27; clone_size: NA; j_call: TRBJ2-5; d_call: TRBD2
cdr3_nt: TGTGCCAGTAGTATGGGGCATACAGGGAACTATGGCTACACCTTC; cdr3_aa: CASSMGHTGNYGYTF; v_call: TRBV19; clone_size: NA; j_call: TRBJ1-2; d_call: NA
cdr3_nt: TGCGCCAGCAGCCCTGTCCGGGTAGGTTTCTCTGAAGCTTTCTTT; cdr3_aa: CASSPVRVGFSEAFF; v_call: TRBV10-1; clone_size: NA; j_call: TRBJ1-1; d_call: NA
cdr3_nt: TGTGCCAGCAGTGGGGGGGGGACAGGCCTCTTAAACTATGGCTACACCTTC; cdr3_aa: CASSGGGTGLLNYGYTF; v_call: TRBV28; clone_size: NA; j_call: TRBJ1-2; d_call: TRBD1
cdr3_nt: TGCAGCGTACCCCAAGTCTCGGTGTCCCCAGATACGCAGTATTTT; cdr3_aa: CSVPQVSVSPDTQYF; v_call: TRBV29-1; clone_size: NA; j_call: TRBJ2-3; d_call: NA
cdr3_nt: TGTGCCAGCTTTGAGTCCAACACTGAAGCTTTCTTT; cdr3_aa: CASFESNTEAFF; v_call: TRBV6-5; clone_size: NA; j_call: TRBJ1-1; d_call: NA
cdr3_nt: TGTGCCAGCAGCCCAACTCGGAGGGACCTTTCCGCAGATACGCAGTATTTT; cdr3_aa: CASSPTRRDLSADTQYF; v_call: TRBV7-9; clone_size: NA; j_call: TRBJ2-3; d_call: NA
cdr3_nt: TGTGCCAGCCTCCAGAGGGCTTATTCTAGCACAGATACGCAGTATTTT; cdr3_aa: CASLQRAYSSTDTQYF; v_call: TRBV2; clone_size: NA; j_call: TRBJ2-3; d_call: NA